The following is a T cell receptor (beta chain) sequence with its context. This entry comes from a study of shared T cell receptors in the human thymus. The assay was immunoSEQ multiplex PCR, and TCRdb's table has in-frame clones only and misses some. The repertoire holds some 640,000 clones, with about 90% as singletons. The CDR3 covers 19 residues. These same data were also listed under a study on human thymus T cells. That paper adds: Thymus tissue for the work was resected from patients undergoing corrective heart surgery.

Sample: thymocytes. The sequence was obtained from a boy less than two years old with a congenital heart defect. The V call is TRBV21-1, the J call TRBJ1-5; TRBD1 was called by the table and not checked on the DNA. TRBV21-1 is given as a pseudogene. CDR3 sequence (DNA): TGTGCCAGCAGCAAAATCGGGCGTAGGACAAGACTCCTTAATCAGCCCCAGCATTTT. This gives the protein CASSKIGRRTRLLNQPQHF.